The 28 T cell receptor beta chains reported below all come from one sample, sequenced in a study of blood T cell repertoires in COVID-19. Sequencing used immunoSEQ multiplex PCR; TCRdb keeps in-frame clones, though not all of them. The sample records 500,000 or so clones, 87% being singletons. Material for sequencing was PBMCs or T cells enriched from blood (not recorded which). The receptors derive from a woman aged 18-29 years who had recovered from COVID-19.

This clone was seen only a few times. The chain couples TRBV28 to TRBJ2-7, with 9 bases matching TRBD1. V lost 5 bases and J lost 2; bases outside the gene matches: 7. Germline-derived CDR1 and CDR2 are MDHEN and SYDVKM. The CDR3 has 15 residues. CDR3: CASSRVGTGTYEQYF. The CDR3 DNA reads TGTGCCAGCAGTCGGGTGGGGACAGGGACCTACGAGCAGTACTTC.

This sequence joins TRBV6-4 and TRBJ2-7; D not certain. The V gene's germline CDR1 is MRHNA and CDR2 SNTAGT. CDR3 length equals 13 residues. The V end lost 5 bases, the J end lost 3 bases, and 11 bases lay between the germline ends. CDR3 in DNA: TGTGCCAGCAGTTTTGCAGTCCTCTACGAGCAGTACTTC. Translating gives CASSFAVLYEQYF.

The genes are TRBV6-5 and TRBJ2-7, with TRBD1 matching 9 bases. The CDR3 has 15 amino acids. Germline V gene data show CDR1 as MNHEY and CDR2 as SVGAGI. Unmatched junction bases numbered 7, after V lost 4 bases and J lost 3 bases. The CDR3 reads CASSFTWDRVYEQYF. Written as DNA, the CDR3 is TGTGCCAGCAGTTTTACTTGGGACAGGGTCTACGAGCAGTACTTC.

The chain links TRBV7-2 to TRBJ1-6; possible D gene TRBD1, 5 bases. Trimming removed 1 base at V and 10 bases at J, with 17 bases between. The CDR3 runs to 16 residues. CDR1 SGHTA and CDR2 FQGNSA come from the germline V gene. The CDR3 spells CASSLEWTPGRSPLHF. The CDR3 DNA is TGTGCCAGCAGCTTAGAGTGGACCCCAGGGCGGTCACCCCTCCACTTT.

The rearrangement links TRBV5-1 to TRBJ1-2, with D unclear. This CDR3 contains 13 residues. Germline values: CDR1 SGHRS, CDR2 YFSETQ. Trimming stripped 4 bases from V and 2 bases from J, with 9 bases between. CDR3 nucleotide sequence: TGCGCCAGCAGCCCTGACAAGAACTATGGCTACACCTTC. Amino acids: CASSPDKNYGYTF.

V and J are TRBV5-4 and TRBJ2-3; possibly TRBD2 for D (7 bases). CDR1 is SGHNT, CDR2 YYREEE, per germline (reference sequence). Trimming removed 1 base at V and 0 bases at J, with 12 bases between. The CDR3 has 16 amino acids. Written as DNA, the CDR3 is TGTGCCAGCAGCTTGACGCGGGGGCCCAGCACAGATACGCAGTATTTT. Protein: CASSLTRGPSTDTQYF.

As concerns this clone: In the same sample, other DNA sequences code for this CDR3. This CDR3 is CASSFVGNQPQHF. In nucleotides, the CDR3 is TGTGCCAGCAGTTTTGTCGGCAATCAGCCCCAGCATTTT. The chain links TRBV27 to TRBJ1-5, with D unresolved. Germline values: CDR1 MNHEY, CDR2 SMNVEV (reference sequence). The CDR3 is 13 amino acids. V was pared by 3 bases and J by 2 bases, with 5 bases between.

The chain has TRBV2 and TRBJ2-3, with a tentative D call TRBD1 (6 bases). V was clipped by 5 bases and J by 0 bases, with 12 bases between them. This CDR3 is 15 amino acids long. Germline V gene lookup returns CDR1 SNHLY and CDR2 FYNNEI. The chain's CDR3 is CASSYDRTSTDTQYF. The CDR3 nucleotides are TGTGCCAGCAGTTACGACAGGACCAGCACAGATACGCAGTATTTT.

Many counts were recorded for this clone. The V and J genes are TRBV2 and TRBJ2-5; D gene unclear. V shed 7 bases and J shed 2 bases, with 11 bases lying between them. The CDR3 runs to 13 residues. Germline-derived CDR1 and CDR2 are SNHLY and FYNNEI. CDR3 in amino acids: CASTRRAQETQYF. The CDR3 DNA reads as TGTGCCAGCACGCGGAGAGCTCAAGAGACCCAGTACTTC.

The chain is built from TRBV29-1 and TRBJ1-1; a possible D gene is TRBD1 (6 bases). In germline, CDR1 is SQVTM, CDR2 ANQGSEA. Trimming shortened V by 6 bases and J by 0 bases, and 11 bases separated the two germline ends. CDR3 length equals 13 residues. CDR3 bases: TGCAGCGTGAGGGGGTTGGTGAACACTGAAGCTTTCTTT. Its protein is CSVRGLVNTEAFF.

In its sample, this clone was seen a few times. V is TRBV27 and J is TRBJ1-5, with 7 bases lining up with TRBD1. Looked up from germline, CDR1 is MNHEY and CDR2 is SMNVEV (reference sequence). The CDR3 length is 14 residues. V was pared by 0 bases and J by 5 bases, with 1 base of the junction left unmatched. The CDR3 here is CASSLSRGYQPQHF. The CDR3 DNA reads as TGTGCCAGCAGTTTATCCAGGGGGTATCAGCCCCAGCATTTT.

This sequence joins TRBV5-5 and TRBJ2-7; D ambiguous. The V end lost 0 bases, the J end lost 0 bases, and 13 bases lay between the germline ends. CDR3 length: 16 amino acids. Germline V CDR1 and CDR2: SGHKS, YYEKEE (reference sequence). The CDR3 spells CASSLAGSPSSYEQYF. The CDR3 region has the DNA TGTGCCAGCAGCTTGGCCGGGTCACCTAGCTCCTACGAGCAGTACTTC.

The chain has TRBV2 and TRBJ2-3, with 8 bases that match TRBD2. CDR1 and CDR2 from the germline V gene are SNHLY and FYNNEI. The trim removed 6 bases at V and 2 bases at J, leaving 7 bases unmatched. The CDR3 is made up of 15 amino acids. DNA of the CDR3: TGTGCCAGCAGACTCTTAGCGGGAACCACAGATACGCAGTATTTT. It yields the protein CASRLLAGTTDTQYF.

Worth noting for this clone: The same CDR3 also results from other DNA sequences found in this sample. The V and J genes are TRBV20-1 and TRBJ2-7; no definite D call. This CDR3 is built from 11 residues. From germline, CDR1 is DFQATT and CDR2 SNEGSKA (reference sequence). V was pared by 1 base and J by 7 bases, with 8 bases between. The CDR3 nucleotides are TGCAGTGCTAGAGGGCTCTCAGAGCAGTACTTC. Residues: CSARGLSEQYF.

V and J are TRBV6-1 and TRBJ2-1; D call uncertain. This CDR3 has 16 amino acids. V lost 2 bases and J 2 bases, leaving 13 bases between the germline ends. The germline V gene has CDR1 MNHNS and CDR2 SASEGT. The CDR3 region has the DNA TGTGCCAGCAGTGAAATAAGCTATCCTCCCTACAATGAGCAGTTCTTC. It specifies CASSEISYPPYNEQFF.

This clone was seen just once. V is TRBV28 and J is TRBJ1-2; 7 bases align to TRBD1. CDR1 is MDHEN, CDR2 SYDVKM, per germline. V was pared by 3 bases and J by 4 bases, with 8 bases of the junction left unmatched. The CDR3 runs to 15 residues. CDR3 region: CASSFLLRDSYGYTF. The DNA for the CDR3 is TGTGCCAGCAGTTTCCTTCTCCGGGACAGCTATGGCTACACCTTC.

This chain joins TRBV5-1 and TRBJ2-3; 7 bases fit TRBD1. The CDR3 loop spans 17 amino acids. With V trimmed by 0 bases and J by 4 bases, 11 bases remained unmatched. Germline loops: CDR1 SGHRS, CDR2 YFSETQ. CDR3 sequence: CASSLGVVGGGPDTQYF. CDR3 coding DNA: TGCGCCAGCAGCTTGGGGGTAGTAGGGGGCGGTCCAGATACGCAGTATTTT.

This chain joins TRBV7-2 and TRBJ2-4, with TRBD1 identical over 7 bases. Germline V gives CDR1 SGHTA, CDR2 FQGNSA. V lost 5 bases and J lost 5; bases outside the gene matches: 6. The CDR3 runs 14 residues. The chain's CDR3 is CASSRDGQENIQYF. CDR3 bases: TGTGCCAGCAGCCGCGACGGACAGGAAAACATTCAGTACTTC.

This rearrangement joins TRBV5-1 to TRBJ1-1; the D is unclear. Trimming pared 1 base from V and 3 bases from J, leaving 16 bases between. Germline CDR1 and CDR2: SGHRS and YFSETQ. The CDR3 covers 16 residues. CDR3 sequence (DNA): TGCGCCAGCAGCTTGCGGGGAAGTGGGATCGACACTGAAGCTTTCTTT. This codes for CASSLRGSGIDTEAFF.

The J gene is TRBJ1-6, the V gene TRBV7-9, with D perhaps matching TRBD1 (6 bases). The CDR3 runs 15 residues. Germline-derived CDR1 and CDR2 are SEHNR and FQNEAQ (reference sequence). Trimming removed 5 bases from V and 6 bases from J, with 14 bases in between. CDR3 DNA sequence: TGTGCCAGCAGCCCAGGGGAGTCTCTTAATTCACCCCTCCACTTT. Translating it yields CASSPGESLNSPLHF.

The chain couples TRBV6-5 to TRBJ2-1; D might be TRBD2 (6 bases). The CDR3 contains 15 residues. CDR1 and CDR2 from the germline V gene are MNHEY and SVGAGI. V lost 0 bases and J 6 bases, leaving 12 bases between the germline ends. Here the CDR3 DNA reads TGTGCCAGCAGTTACTCTGGAGGGGACCTCAATGAGCAGTTCTTC. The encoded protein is CASSYSGGDLNEQFF.

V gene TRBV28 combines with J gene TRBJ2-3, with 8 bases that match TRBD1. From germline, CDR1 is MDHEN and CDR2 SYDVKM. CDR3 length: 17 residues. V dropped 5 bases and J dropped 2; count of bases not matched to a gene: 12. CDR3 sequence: CASSPLDRVEDTDTQYF. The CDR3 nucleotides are TGTGCCAGCAGTCCCCTGGACAGGGTGGAAGACACAGATACGCAGTATTTT. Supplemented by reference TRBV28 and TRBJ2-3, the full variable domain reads DVKVTQSSRYLVKRTGEKVFLECVQDMDHENMFWYRQDPGLGLRLIYFSYDVKMKEKGDIPEGYSVSREKKERFSLILESASTNQTSMYLCASSPLDRVEDTDTQYFGPGTRLTVL.

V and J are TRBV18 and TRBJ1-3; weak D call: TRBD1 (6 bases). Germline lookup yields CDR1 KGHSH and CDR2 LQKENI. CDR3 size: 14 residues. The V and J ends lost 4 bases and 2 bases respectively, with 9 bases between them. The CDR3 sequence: CASSRGQTGNTIYF. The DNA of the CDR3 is TGTGCCAGCTCACGCGGACAGACTGGAAACACCATATATTTT.

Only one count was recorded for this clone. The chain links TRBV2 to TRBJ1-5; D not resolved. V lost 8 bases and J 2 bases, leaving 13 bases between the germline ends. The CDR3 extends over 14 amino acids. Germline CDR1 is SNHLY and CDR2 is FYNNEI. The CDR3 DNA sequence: TGTGCCAGCGGCAGCTCGGCGGGCAATCAGCCCCAGCATTTT. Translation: CASGSSAGNQPQHF.

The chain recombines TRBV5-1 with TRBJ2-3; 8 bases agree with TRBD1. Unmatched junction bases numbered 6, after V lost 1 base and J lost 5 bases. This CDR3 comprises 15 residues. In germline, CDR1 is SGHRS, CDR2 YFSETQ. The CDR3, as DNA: TGCGCCAGCAGCTTGCAGGGGGCTCGGGGAGATACGCAGTATTTT. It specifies CASSLQGARGDTQYF.

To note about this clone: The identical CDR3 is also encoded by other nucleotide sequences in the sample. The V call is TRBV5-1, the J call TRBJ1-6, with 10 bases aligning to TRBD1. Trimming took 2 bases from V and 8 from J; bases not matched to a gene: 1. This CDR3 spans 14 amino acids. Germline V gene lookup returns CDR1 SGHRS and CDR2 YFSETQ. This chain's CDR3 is CASSLGQGDSPLHF. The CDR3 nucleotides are TGCGCCAGCAGCTTAGGACAGGGGGATTCACCCCTCCACTTT.

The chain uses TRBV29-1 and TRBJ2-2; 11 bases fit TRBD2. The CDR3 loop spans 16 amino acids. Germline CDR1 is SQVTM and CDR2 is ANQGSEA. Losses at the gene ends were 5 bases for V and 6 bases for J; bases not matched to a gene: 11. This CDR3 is CSVPRTSGSGAGELFF. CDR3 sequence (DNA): TGCAGCGTTCCCAGGACTAGCGGGTCAGGAGCCGGGGAGCTGTTTTTT.

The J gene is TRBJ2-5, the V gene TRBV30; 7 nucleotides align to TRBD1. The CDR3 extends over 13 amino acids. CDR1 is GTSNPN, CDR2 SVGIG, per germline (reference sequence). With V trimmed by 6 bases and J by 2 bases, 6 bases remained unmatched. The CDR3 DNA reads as TGTGCCTGCTCGGGACAGCCTCAAGAGACCCAGTACTTC. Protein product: CACSGQPQETQYF.